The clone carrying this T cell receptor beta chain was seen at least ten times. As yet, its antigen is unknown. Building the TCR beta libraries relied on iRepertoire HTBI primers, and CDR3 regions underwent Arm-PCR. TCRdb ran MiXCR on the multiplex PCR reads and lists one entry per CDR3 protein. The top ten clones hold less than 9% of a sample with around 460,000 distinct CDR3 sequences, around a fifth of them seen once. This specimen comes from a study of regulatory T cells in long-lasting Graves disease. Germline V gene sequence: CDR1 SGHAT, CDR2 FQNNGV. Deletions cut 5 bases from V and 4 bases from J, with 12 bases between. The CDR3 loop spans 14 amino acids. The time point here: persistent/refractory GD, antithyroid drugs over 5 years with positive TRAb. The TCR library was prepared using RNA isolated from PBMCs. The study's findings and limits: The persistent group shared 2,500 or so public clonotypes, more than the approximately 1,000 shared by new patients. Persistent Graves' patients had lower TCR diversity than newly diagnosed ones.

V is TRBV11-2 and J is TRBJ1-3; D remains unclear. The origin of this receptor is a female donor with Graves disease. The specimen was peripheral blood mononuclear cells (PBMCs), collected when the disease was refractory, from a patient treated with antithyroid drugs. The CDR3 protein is CASSPGPHGNTIYF. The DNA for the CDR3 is TGTGCCAGCAGCCCCGGACCGCACGGAAACACCATATATTTT.